This TCR beta chain was documented in a study of glioma-infiltrating T cells after dendritic cell vaccination. About the research overall: Patients received three intradermal dendritic cell vaccine injections at biweekly intervals.

Time point defined: after dendritic cell vaccination, including at tumor progression/relapse. The PCR used 60 V beta and 13 J beta primers. Measured with immunoSEQ multiplex PCR; TCRdb has only the in-frame clones, and not every one. The sample has 90,000 to 140,000 clones, nearly 90% seen once. The germline V gene encodes CDR1 SNHLY and CDR2 FYNNEI. Losses at the gene ends were 6 bases for V and 9 bases for J; bases not matched to a gene: 5. The CDR3 length is 12 residues. This chain joins TRBV2 and TRBJ2-4; 7 bases agree with TRBD1. This clonotype was obtained from a human donor with glioblastoma. The sequencing here drew on blood, taken after dendritic cell vaccination. CDR3 protein: CASSDRVGIQYF. As DNA, the CDR3 is TGTGCCAGCAGCGACAGGGTGGGCATTCAGTACTTC.